A single T cell receptor beta chain is shown here with its context. As yet, its antigen is unknown. The sample is drawn from a study of OX40 agonist ivuxolimab in advanced cancers. Whole-study context: Of the participants, 40% had some prior anti-PD-1, anti-PD-L1 or anti-CTLA-4 therapy, which was allowed. Three patients, one with hepatocellular carcinoma and two with cutaneous melanoma, responded partially.

The assay was immunoSEQ multiplex PCR, and TCRdb's table has in-frame clones only and misses some. Of 70,000 to 95,000 clones listed, approximately 90% are singletons. V dropped 5 bases and J dropped 4 bases, with 17 bases sitting between them. CDR3 length: 15 residues. Germline V gene data show CDR1 as SGHVS and CDR2 as FNYEAQ. Study conclusions and caveats: No antigen was identified for the clonally expanded peripheral T cells.

Here the sequenced sample was CD4+ or CD8+ T cells sorted from blood, taken in a trial of the OX40 agonist ivuxolimab. This TCR was recovered from an adult with an advanced solid tumor such as melanoma, head and neck, liver or kidney cancer. The rearrangement uses TRBV7-6 and TRBJ1-1; TRBD1 is a possible D gene (5 bases). Here the CDR3 reads CASSPVGAGGTEAFF. The CDR3 DNA follows: TGTGCCAGCAGCCCCGTCGGGGCGGGGGGCACTGAAGCTTTCTTT.